The 25 T cell receptor beta chains below all came from one sample that was sequenced in a study of vaccination and CD4 T cells after COVID-19. The Oncomine TCR Beta short-read assay was what sequenced the DNA obtained from cultured CD4+ T cells. TCRdb itself ran the PCR reads through MiXCR, one entry per CDR3 protein. The sample consists of 5,000 to 6,000 distinct CDR3 sequences, about 37% of them appearing once. Documented treatment: approximately nine-day PBMC culture with coronavirus spike peptide pools or control peptides (ViraFEST assay). Unexposed donor CD4+ T cells predated the COVID-19 pandemic, collected 2011-2018. The antigens for these receptors are not known. The sequencing input was CD4+ T cells from blood, cultured in vitro. Receptor source: a human donor in good health.

This chain joins TRBV7-9 and TRBJ1-2; TRBD1 matches 8 bases. Germline CDR1 is SEHNR and CDR2 is FQNEAQ (reference sequence). The CDR3 runs to 14 residues. V gave up 5 bases and J gave up 8 bases; unmatched junction bases: 10. Here the CDR3 reads CASSPGQGLGGYTF. The CDR3 DNA reads as TGTGCCAGCAGCCCAGGACAGGGTTTGGGGGGCTACACCTTC. The full variable domain, in which reference TRBV7-9 and TRBJ1-2 provide the parts outside the CDR3, is DTGVSQNPRHKITKRGQNVTFRCDPISEHNRLYWYRQTLGQGPEFLTYFQNEAQLEKSRLLSDRFSAERPKGSFSTLEIQRTEQGDSAMYLCASSPGQGLGGYTFGSGTRLTVV.

About this clonotype: A much larger clone lies a single base off, so this may be a read error. The rearrangement uses TRBV5-4 and TRBJ2-1; D is unresolved. Trimming removed 4 bases from V and 0 bases from J, with 5 bases in between. The CDR3 has 13 amino acids. Per germline, CDR1 SGHNT and CDR2 YYREEE (reference sequence). The CDR3 sequence is CASSKASYNEQFF. The CDR3 DNA is TGTGCCAGCAGCAAGGCCTCCTACAATGAGCAGTTCTTC.

The genes are TRBV27 and TRBJ2-7, with D possibly called TRBD1 or TRBD2 (5 bases each). Deletions cut 4 bases from V and 6 bases from J, with 19 bases between. The germline V gene has CDR1 MNHEY and CDR2 SMNVEV (reference sequence). The CDR3 spans 15 residues. This CDR3 reads CASSSRGRPLTEQYF. The CDR3 nucleotides read TGTGCCAGCAGTTCCCGGGGACGACCCCTTACCGAGCAGTACTTC.

The chain combines TRBV14 with TRBJ2-7, with D perhaps given as TRBD1 or TRBD2 (5 bases each). V was trimmed by 4 bases and J by 6 bases, leaving 10 bases between them. This CDR3 is built from 12 residues. Germline V gives CDR1 SGHDN, CDR2 FVKESK. CDR3 amino acids: CASSPLGTEQYF. CDR3 DNA: TGTGCCAGCAGCCCTCTAGGGACCGAGCAGTACTTC.

The J gene is TRBJ1-6, the V gene TRBV5-6; possibly TRBD1 for D (6 bases). V gave up 6 bases and J gave up 4 bases, with 8 bases separating them. This CDR3 spans 13 amino acids. Germline V CDR1 and CDR2: SGHDT, YYEEEE. CDR3 loop: CASTGQYNSPLHF. For the CDR3, the DNA is TGTGCCAGCACCGGACAGTATAATTCACCCCTCCACTTT. Full variable domain (outside the CDR3, taken from reference TRBV5-6 and TRBJ1-6): DAGVTQSPTHLIKTRGQQVTLRCSPKSGHDTVSWYQQALGQGPQFIFQYYEEEERQRGNFPDRFSGHQFPNYSSELNVNALLLGDSALYLCASTGQYNSPLHFGNGTRLTVT.

This rearrangement joins TRBV9 to TRBJ2-5; 8 positions agree with TRBD2. Per the germline V gene, CDR1 is SGDLS and CDR2 is YYNGEE. This CDR3 has 15 residues. V trimming: 0 bases; J trimming: 1 base; junction bases outside the gene matches: 2. CDR3 amino acids: CASSVAGGPQETQYF. Here the CDR3 DNA reads TGTGCCAGCAGCGTAGCGGGGGGGCCCCAAGAGACCCAGTACTTC.

Concerning this clonotype: The junction departs from germline at one end; a sequencing error may be responsible. This sequence joins TRBV19 and TRBJ2-3, with 11 bases matching TRBD2. The germline gives CDR1 LNHDA, CDR2 SQIVND (reference sequence). The CDR3 contains 15 residues. The CDR3 here is CASSILAGGQDMQYF. The CDR3 DNA is TGTGCCAGTAGTATACTAGCGGGGGGCCAAGATATGCAGTATTTT.

The chain combines TRBV7-3 with TRBJ1-1; tentative D call: TRBD1 (6 bases). In germline, CDR1 is SGHTA, CDR2 FQGTGA. Trimming stripped 2 bases from V and 6 bases from J, with 19 bases between. The CDR3 spans 16 residues. The DNA for the CDR3 is TGTGCCAGCAGCTTATGGCCCACCTCAGGGGTCCCTGAAGCTTTCTTT. It codes for CASSLWPTSGVPEAFF.

By frequency in the sample, this clonotype is medium-sized (0.01 to 0.1%). The rearrangement uses TRBV19 and TRBJ1-1, with no clear D. V gave up 8 bases and J gave up 2 bases, with 12 bases separating them. Germline V lookup: CDR1 LNHDA, CDR2 SQIVND (reference sequence). The CDR3 runs to 13 residues. CDR3 loop: CASYGQLNTEAFF. The DNA for the CDR3 is TGTGCCAGTTATGGTCAGCTTAACACTGAAGCTTTCTTT.

The CDR3 loop reads CASSFLDTPYEQYF. CDR3 bases: TGTGCCAGCAGTTTTTTAGACACCCCCTACGAGCAGTACTTC. V and J are TRBV27 and TRBJ2-7; D not resolved. V lost 3 bases and J lost 2, with 11 bases in between. The CDR3 runs to 14 residues. Germline V gene lookup returns CDR1 MNHEY and CDR2 SMNVEV (reference sequence).

The chain employs TRBV6-1 and TRBJ1-1, with 7 bases lining up with TRBD1. The germline gives CDR1 MNHNS, CDR2 SASEGT. The CDR3 loop spans 12 amino acids. With 5 bases clipped from V and 6 bases from J, the junction kept 3 bases outside the gene matches. The DNA for the CDR3 is TGTGCCAGCAGTCGGGACAGTTCTGAAGCTTTCTTT. Its translation: CASSRDSSEAFF.

This sequence joins TRBV11-2 and TRBJ2-1; no clear D gene. V lost 4 bases and J lost 9, with 10 bases in between. Germline-derived CDR1 and CDR2 are SGHAT and FQNNGV. The CDR3 consists of 12 residues. CDR3 amino acids: CASSSSRAEQFF. DNA for the CDR3: TGTGCCAGCAGCTCCTCTAGGGCTGAGCAGTTCTTC.

V and J are TRBV12-3 or TRBV12-4 and TRBJ2-7; perhaps TRBD1 as D (6 bases). The V gene lost 6 bases and the J gene lost 3 bases, with 12 bases spanning the gap. This CDR3 region has 13 residues. The DNA for the CDR3 is TGTGCCAGCAGCCGGGACACGGACTACGAGCAGTACTTC. It encodes CASSRDTDYEQYF.

The chain is built from TRBV30 and TRBJ1-1, with D possibly TRBD1 on 5 matching bases. Germline V gene data show CDR1 as GTSNPN and CDR2 as SVGIG (reference sequence). This CDR3 is built from 15 residues. V was shortened by 0 bases and J by 2 bases, with 13 bases between the two germline ends. The CDR3 coding sequence is TGTGCCTGGAGTGTACCGGGGACTACCAACACTGAAGCTTTCTTT. It encodes CAWSVPGTTNTEAFF.

V is TRBV7-9 and J is TRBJ2-1; D unresolved. CDR1 is SEHNR, CDR2 FQNEAQ, per germline (reference sequence). The CDR3 is 15 amino acids. The V end was cut by 3 bases, the J end by 4 bases, with 13 bases between. In nucleotides, the CDR3 is TGTGCCAGCAGCTTTTCCAGACCAGATTACAATGAGCAGTTCTTC. Translated: CASSFSRPDYNEQFF.

In its sample, this clonotype was seen a few times. The CDR3: CASSYEGASTDTQYF. DNA of the CDR3: TGTGCCAGCAGTTACGAGGGAGCTAGCACAGATACGCAGTATTTT. The V call is TRBV6-5, the J call TRBJ2-3; possible D gene TRBD2, 5 bases. Per germline, CDR1 MNHEY and CDR2 SVGAGI. Trimming took 2 bases from V and 0 from J, leaving 9 bases between them. The CDR3 has 15 residues.

The V and J genes are TRBV10-1 and TRBJ2-5; D call uncertain. V gave up 2 bases and J gave up 5 bases, with 9 bases separating them. CDR1 is WNHNN and CDR2 is SYGVQD in the germline V gene (reference sequence). The CDR3 loop spans 13 amino acids. The DNA of the CDR3 is TGCGCCAGCAGTGAGCTCCCTTCGGAGACCCAGTACTTC. Protein sequence: CASSELPSETQYF.

This sequence joins TRBV5-1 and TRBJ1-1; D is perhaps TRBD1 (6 bases). Trimming removed 5 bases at V and 6 bases at J, with 17 bases between. This CDR3 contains 14 residues. Germline values: CDR1 SGHRS, CDR2 YFSETQ. CDR3 protein: CASRITTGYPEAFF. CDR3 bases: TGCGCCAGCAGAATCACAACAGGGTATCCTGAAGCTTTCTTT.

This chain links TRBV10-2 with TRBJ2-7; D might be TRBD2 (6 bases). This CDR3 is built from 13 residues. V lost 5 bases, J lost 0 bases, and 8 bases lay in between. CDR1 is WSHSY and CDR2 is SAAADI in the germline V gene. Here the CDR3 reads CASSLGSSYEQYF. CDR3 nucleotides: TGCGCCAGCAGTCTCGGGAGCTCCTACGAGCAGTACTTC.

V gene TRBV6-2 or TRBV6-3 combines with J gene TRBJ2-7; tentative D call: TRBD2 (6 bases). The germline V gene encodes CDR1 MNHEY and CDR2 SVGEGT. Trimming stripped 6 bases from V and 6 bases from J, with 18 bases between. This CDR3 spans 14 amino acids. CDR3 loop: CASRPVGGRGEQYF. As DNA, the CDR3 is TGTGCCAGCAGGCCCGTCGGGGGACGCGGCGAGCAGTACTTC.

The rearrangement links TRBV18 to TRBJ1-2; D is undetermined. CDR1 is KGHSH and CDR2 is LQKENI in the germline V gene. This CDR3 comprises 15 residues. Trimming cost V 2 bases and J 1 base, with 11 bases left between them. The CDR3 reads CASSPMAGYNYGYTF. CDR3 coding DNA: TGTGCCAGCTCACCAATGGCAGGATATAACTATGGCTACACCTTC.

This chain links TRBV6-1 with TRBJ2-5; D perhaps matches TRBD2 (5 bases). The germline V gene encodes CDR1 MNHNS and CDR2 SASEGT. Trimming pared 6 bases from V and 5 bases from J, leaving 10 bases between. This CDR3 region has 12 residues. CDR3 bases: TGTGCCAGCAGCCCACAGCGGGAGACCCAGTACTTC. Residues: CASSPQRETQYF.

This clonotype was seen a few times. The V and J genes are TRBV20-1 and TRBJ2-7, with D tentatively TRBD2 (6 bases). Trimming pared 5 bases from V and 5 bases from J, leaving 19 bases between. The germline gives CDR1 DFQATT, CDR2 SNEGSKA (reference sequence). The CDR3 extends over 14 amino acids. CDR3 in DNA: TGCAGTGCTCCCTCCCCGCGGGGTGACCACGAGCAGTACTTC. This gives the protein CSAPSPRGDHEQYF.

This clonotype is classed as hyperexpanded. The chain carries TRBV6-1 and TRBJ1-2, with D possibly TRBD1 on 5 matching bases. The ends were cut back, 8 bases at V and 6 bases at J, with 16 bases in the middle. Germline V gene lookup returns CDR1 MNHNS and CDR2 SASEGT. This CDR3 has 13 residues. The CDR3 here is CASGTPIFDGYTF. CDR3 sequence (DNA): TGTGCCAGCGGGACCCCCATCTTCGATGGCTACACCTTC.

Here the CDR3 reads CATPKDSISTSNLYGYTF. The CDR3 DNA is TGTGCCACCCCGAAGGATAGTATATCGACCTCAAATTTATATGGCTACACCTTC. The chain links TRBV6-1 to TRBJ1-2; D is unresolved. V was trimmed by 10 bases and J by 5 bases, leaving 32 bases between them. Germline V gives CDR1 MNHNS, CDR2 SASEGT. The CDR3 extends over 18 amino acids.